The next 24 T cell receptor beta chains were all read from a single sample in a study of blood T cell repertoires in COVID-19. Using immunoSEQ multiplex PCR, the repertoire was profiled, and TCRdb retains in-frame clones only, with some absent. The sample has about 230,000 clones; 85% to 90% are singletons. Sample: peripheral blood. These receptors came from a man aged 50-60 years with COVID-19, enrolled during active disease.

The rearrangement joins TRBV29-1 to TRBJ1-1, with D uncertain. V was pared by 6 bases and J by 5 bases, with 16 bases between. The CDR3 runs to 13 residues. Germline values: CDR1 SQVTM, CDR2 ANQGSEA. CDR3 sequence: CSVFESPGTEAFF. The CDR3 nucleotides are TGCAGCGTCTTTGAGAGCCCCGGGACTGAAGCTTTCTTT.

The gene calls are TRBV5-1 and TRBJ1-1; D not resolved. V was shortened by 0 bases and J by 1 base, with 7 bases between the two germline ends. The CDR3 has 14 residues. Germline V lookup: CDR1 SGHRS, CDR2 YFSETQ. In DNA, the CDR3 is TGCGCCAGCAGCTTGGGAGGTGAGAACACTGAAGCTTTCTTT. This encodes CASSLGGENTEAFF.

The V call is TRBV9, the J call TRBJ2-1, with D maybe TRBD2 (6 bases). The CDR3 consists of 17 residues. Per germline, CDR1 SGDLS and CDR2 YYNGEE. V lost 0 bases to trimming and J lost 0 bases, with 13 bases between them. The DNA for the CDR3 is TGTGCCAGCAGCGTAGGCGGCGGGACGAGCTCCTACAATGAGCAGTTCTTC. As protein: CASSVGGGTSSYNEQFF.

This clone was observed once. The chain couples TRBV11-2 to TRBJ1-1, with 9 bases matching TRBD1. V was clipped by 7 bases and J by 4 bases; unmatched bases: 10. The CDR3 spans 15 residues. Germline-derived CDR1 and CDR2 are SGHAT and FQNNGV. CDR3 protein: CASIGTGLRGTEAFF. DNA of the CDR3: TGTGCCAGCATCGGGACAGGGCTAAGGGGCACTGAAGCTTTCTTT.

The DNA of the CDR3 is TGCAGTGGAGGTCCGCGAGAGACCCAGTACTTC. It specifies CSGGPRETQYF. The chain combines TRBV20-1 with TRBJ2-5; D is unclear. V shed 7 bases and J shed 4 bases, with 10 bases lying between them. Germline CDR1 reads DFQATT; CDR2 reads SNEGSKA (reference sequence). The CDR3 is 11 amino acids.

The V and J genes are TRBV12-5 and TRBJ1-5, with D perhaps matching TRBD1 (5 bases). This CDR3 has 14 residues. Trimming shortened V by 5 bases and J by 1 base, and 9 bases separated the two germline ends. Germline V CDR1 and CDR2: LGHNT, FRNRAP. CDR3 sequence: CASGRTRSNQPQHF. For the CDR3, the DNA is TGTGCTAGTGGTCGGACAAGGAGCAATCAGCCCCAGCATTTT.

This clone has a count of ten or more. This chain links TRBV6-5 with TRBJ1-6; D gene unclear. Deletions cut 6 bases from V and 9 bases from J, with 18 bases between. The CDR3 loop spans 15 amino acids. From germline, CDR1 is MNHEY and CDR2 SVGAGI. CDR3 sequence (DNA): TGTGCCAGCAGCACCAACTCAGGCCTGGGTTCACCCCTCCACTTT. The encoded protein is CASSTNSGLGSPLHF.

This sequence joins TRBV14 and TRBJ2-5; 8 bases line up with TRBD2. The J segment lost 1 base and the V segment lost 8 bases, leaving 6 bases of the junction unmatched. This CDR3 region has 14 residues. CDR1 is SGHDN and CDR2 is FVKESK in the germline V gene. CDR3 sequence (DNA): TGTGCCAGCGCGCCCGGGGGGGCCCAAGAGACCCAGTACTTC. Translated, it gives CASAPGGAQETQYF.

This chain uses TRBV5-4 with TRBJ1-4, with TRBD1 matching over 8 bases. This CDR3 spans 16 amino acids. V lost 4 bases, J lost 4 bases, and 9 bases stayed unmatched. Germline V CDR1 and CDR2: SGHNT, YYREEE (reference sequence). The CDR3 bases are TGTGCCAGCAGCCCCGGGGGGACAGGAATTAATGAAAAACTGTTTTTT. Translation: CASSPGGTGINEKLFF.

The rearrangement joins TRBV27 to TRBJ2-7; perhaps TRBD2 as D (6 bases). Germline lookup yields CDR1 MNHEY and CDR2 SMNVEV (reference sequence). The germline V and J ends were trimmed by 6 bases and 0 bases, with 15 bases remaining between them. There are 15 residues in the CDR3. For the CDR3, the DNA is TGTGCCAGCAGCCTCGGGACTGAGAGCTCCTACGAGCAGTACTTC. The encoded protein is CASSLGTESSYEQYF.

The chain recombines TRBV6-2 or TRBV6-3 with TRBJ2-1, with 7 bases aligning to TRBD2. V was pared by 6 bases and J by 0 bases, with 8 bases of the junction left unmatched. The germline V gene encodes CDR1 MNHEY and CDR2 SVGEGT. This CDR3 comprises 16 residues. In DNA form, the CDR3 reads TGTGCCAGCAGCCCTAGCGGAGGGAGCTCCTACAATGAGCAGTTCTTC. Encoded protein: CASSPSGGSSYNEQFF.

This clone was detected once. The V call is TRBV5-6, the J call TRBJ2-6, with a tentative D call TRBD2 (5 bases). V was pared by 4 bases and J by 1 base, with 9 bases between. There are 15 residues in the CDR3. The V gene's germline CDR1 is SGHDT and CDR2 YYEEEE. CDR3 bases: TGTGCCAGCAGCCCGCCGGGATCTGGGGCCAACGTCCTGACTTTC. It translates to CASSPPGSGANVLTF.

Of note for this clone: In the same sample, other DNA sequences code for this CDR3. The chain combines TRBV9 with TRBJ2-1; D perhaps matches TRBD2 (5 bases). The CDR3 sequence is 11 residues long. V was shortened by 0 bases and J by 10 bases, with 5 bases between the two germline ends. Germline CDR1 reads SGDLS; CDR2 reads YYNGEE. CDR3 DNA sequence: TGTGCCAGCAGCGTAGCGGGGGAGCAGTTCTTC. It is translated as CASSVAGEQFF.

This chain uses TRBV4-1 with TRBJ1-6, with 7 bases identical to TRBD1. The CDR3 extends over 15 amino acids. The V gene's germline CDR1 is MGHRA and CDR2 YSYEKL. Trimming cost V 0 bases and J 8 bases; bases outside gene matches: 4. The CDR3 nucleotides read TGCGCCAGCAGCCAAGAAGGGACAGTAGATTCACCCCTCCACTTT. It yields the protein CASSQEGTVDSPLHF.

The chain joins TRBV18 to TRBJ1-1, with 7 bases aligning to TRBD1. Germline CDR1 is KGHSH and CDR2 is LQKENI. The CDR3 totals 16 residues. With 6 bases clipped from V and 2 bases from J, the junction kept 12 bases outside the gene matches. CDR3 in DNA: TGTGCCAGCTCCCAAGACAGGGCGGATACTAACACTGAAGCTTTCTTT. Encoded protein: CASSQDRADTNTEAFF.

The V call is TRBV7-8, the J call TRBJ2-4, with 8 positions matching TRBD1. Germline V gene lookup returns CDR1 SGHVS and CDR2 FQNEAQ. The CDR3 runs 17 residues. The trim removed 5 bases at V and 3 bases at J, leaving 12 bases unmatched. CDR3 DNA: TGTGCCAGCAGCCCCCGCCCGACAGGGGTGGGCAAAAACATTCAGTACTTC. It translates to CASSPRPTGVGKNIQYF.

The genes are TRBV5-4 and TRBJ1-4; TRBD1 is a possible D gene (5 bases). V lost 0 bases to trimming and J lost 8 bases, with 23 bases between them. The CDR3 totals 18 residues. Germline CDR1 SGHNT, CDR2 YYREEE (reference sequence). CDR3 amino acids: CASSLGSASGERYEKLFF. In DNA form, the CDR3 reads TGTGCCAGCAGCTTGGGTTCCGCTTCGGGGGAGCGGTACGAAAAACTGTTTTTT. Using reference TRBV5-4 and TRBJ1-4 for the parts outside the CDR3, the full variable domain is ETGVTQSPTHLIKTRGQQVTLRCSSQSGHNTVSWYQQALGQGPQFIFQYYREEENGRGNFPPRFSGLQFPNYSSELNVNALELDDSALYLCASSLGSASGERYEKLFFGSGTQLSVL.

The chain has TRBV5-1 and TRBJ2-1; the match to TRBD1 covers 9 bases. J gave up 1 base and V 7 bases, and 3 bases lay outside the gene matches. The V gene's germline CDR1 is SGHRS and CDR2 YFSETQ. The CDR3 is made up of 14 amino acids. The CDR3, as DNA: TGCGCCAGCCGGGACAGGGTGTCCTACAATGAGCAGTTCTTC. Its protein is CASRDRVSYNEQFF. Full variable domain (outside the CDR3, taken from reference TRBV5-1 and TRBJ2-1): KAGVTQTPRYLIKTRGQQVTLSCSPISGHRSVSWYQQTPGQGLQFLFEYFSETQRNKGNFPGRFSGRQFSNSRSEMNVSTLELGDSALYLCASRDRVSYNEQFFGPGTRLTVL.

This chain connects TRBV23-1 to TRBJ1-5; tentatively, D is TRBD1 (6 bases). TRBV23-1 is flagged as an ORF with uncertain function. V was pared by 0 bases and J by 0 bases, with 12 bases between. This CDR3 has 17 amino acids. The CDR3 coding sequence is TGCGCCAGCAGTCAATCGTTAGGGGGGGATAGCAATCAGCCCCAGCATTTT. It specifies CASSQSLGGDSNQPQHF.

The chain employs TRBV6-2 or TRBV6-3 and TRBJ2-5; D is undetermined. CDR3 length equals 10 residues. Trimming pared 6 bases from V and 7 bases from J, leaving 6 bases between. The germline V gene has CDR1 MNHEY and CDR2 SVGEGT. This CDR3 is CASSSGTQYF. CDR3 DNA: TGTGCCAGCAGCTCCGGGACCCAGTACTTC.

The chain has TRBV5-5 and TRBJ1-6; TRBD1 might be the D (6 bases). Trimming took 4 bases from V and 1 from J, leaving 12 bases between them. Germline CDR1 reads SGHKS; CDR2 reads YYEKEE (reference sequence). The CDR3 length is 16 residues. In nucleotides, the CDR3 is TGTGCCAGCAGCCCCCAGGGGTTTTCCTATAATTCACCCCTCCACTTT. Translation: CASSPQGFSYNSPLHF.

The chain uses TRBV6-5 and TRBJ2-5; D not certain. V was shortened by 0 bases and J by 3 bases, with 8 bases between the two germline ends. The CDR3 is 14 residues long. Germline CDR1 MNHEY, CDR2 SVGAGI. In nucleotides, the CDR3 is TGTGCCAGCAGTTACTCGTGGGCAGAAGAGACCCAGTACTTC. This translates into CASSYSWAEETQYF.

The rearrangement links TRBV20-1 to TRBJ2-5, with a tentative D call TRBD2 (5 bases). The CDR3 spans 15 residues. The V gene lost 3 bases and the J gene lost 2 bases, with 16 bases spanning the gap. Germline V gene sequence: CDR1 DFQATT, CDR2 SNEGSKA (reference sequence). The CDR3 nucleotides are TGCAGTGCTAGTTGGGGTGCTAGCTCTCAAGAGACCCAGTACTTC. Protein product: CSASWGASSQETQYF.

This clone showed up just a few times. The V call is TRBV7-2, the J call TRBJ2-7; 8 nucleotides line up with TRBD1. V trimming: 4 bases; J trimming: 3 bases; junction bases outside the gene matches: 5. The CDR3 has 14 amino acids. Germline loops: CDR1 SGHTA, CDR2 FQGNSA. The chain's CDR3 is CASSSGQGVYEQYF. The CDR3 coding sequence is TGTGCCAGCAGCTCCGGACAGGGAGTCTACGAGCAGTACTTC.